This T cell receptor (beta chain) was sequenced during a study of PD-1 and CTLA-4 blockade in melanoma. This clone was observed a few times. The CDR3 is 14 residues long. In germline, CDR1 is MNHEY, CDR2 SVGAGI. Trimming stripped 6 bases from V and 6 bases from J, with 18 bases between. Clones were read by immunoSEQ multiplex PCR, and TCRdb kept only the in-frame ones, dropping some. The sample has about 16,000 clones, 70% seen once. The receptor was derived from a human donor with melanoma. The V call is TRBV6-5, the J call TRBJ2-7; TRBD1 might be the D (5 bases). The material was CD8+ T cells from peripheral blood, obtained from a patient given anti-PD-1 treatment. CDR3 residues: CASSSDRLGIEQYF. In DNA form, the CDR3 reads TGTGCCAGCAGCTCAGACAGACTTGGAATCGAGCAGTACTTC.